This TCR beta chain stems from a study of a mutant IDH1 vaccine in newly diagnosed glioma (dated by TCRdb to the early 2020s). For context, the study as a whole: Of the approximately 30 treated patients, approximately 62% were male and 37.5% were female, and the mean age was around 40 years. Prior to enrollment, standard therapy consisting of radiotherapy alone, temozolomide alone, or radiochemotherapy with temozolomide had been administered to patients, with the combination being received by most patients. Six visits were used for peripheral blood collection: V03 (baseline), V05, V07, V10, V12 and V13. Longitudinal TCRB deep sequencing was performed for 20 to 30 treated patients wherever samples were available for exploratory analyses.

Receptor amplification or capture employed the immunoSEQ multiplex PCR assay. Rearranged TCR beta chain sequences were amplified with the hsTCRB Kit following the manufacturer's protocol. An Illumina MiSeq was used to sequence the TCRB libraries. The source study handled its data this way. Demultiplexing, trimming and gene mapping were performed with the kit vendor's proprietary platform. In its TCRdb copy, this immuneACCESS table keeps in-frame sequences only and misses some clones. Where compared with another copy, unresolved V genes explain less than half of these, and the others have no known cause. For V, J and clone size, that table is used; D and trimming come from the DNA. The sample profile shows some 90,000 clones; almost 85% of them were found once. The ten largest account for about 5.3% of the sample. The meaning of the sample's time point label: baseline, week 1 (first vaccination visit). The treatment or condition tag for this specimen amounts to: pre-vaccination baseline after standard-of-care therapy. Newly diagnosed WHO grade 3 or 4 IDH1-mutant astrocytomas showing loss of nuclear ATRX were present in the donors. The samples were drawn from NOA16, a multicentre, single-arm, open-label phase I trial in Germany that tested a mutant IDH1 peptide vaccine in humans for the first time. Blood drawn at visit V03 was used as the baseline sample for immunogenicity testing. Genomic DNA for TCRB sequencing was extracted from EDTA blood using the DNeasy Blood and Tissue Kit.

Here is what the overall study found, with its caveats: The authors stated that sample limitations prevented analyses of patient blood samples from being reproduced. Pseudoprogression appeared unrelated to alterations in the top peripheral T cell clonotypes detected by TCRB sequencing. Immune responses induced by the vaccine were seen in roughly 95% of patients across multiple MHC alleles. Selection of PBMC samples for TCRB deep sequencing was based on availability.

As concerns this clone: Its cognate antigen has yet to be identified. Base qualities were left out, and no much larger clone turns up one base away.

According to the germline V gene, CDR1 reads SNHLY and CDR2 reads FYNNEI. The CDR3 holds 12 amino acids from the cysteine to the phenylalanine. Solely the CDR3 DNA is kept, with 36 bases framed from the first base. V is pruned by 7 bases and J by 7 bases, leaving 2 bases of the junction without a gene match. The V gene is TRBV2 and the J gene is TRBJ2-7, with TRBD2 matching 12 junction bases. The sequence was obtained from a man between 40 and 49 years old with glioma. Some clones in this sample may be carry-over from other donors' samples. The starting material was PBMCs, obtained from a glioma patient treated with radiotherapy, temozolomide or both. The DNA sequence reads TGTGCCAGCATTGGGACTAGCGGGGAGCAGTACTTC. The resulting protein is CASIGTSGEQYF.